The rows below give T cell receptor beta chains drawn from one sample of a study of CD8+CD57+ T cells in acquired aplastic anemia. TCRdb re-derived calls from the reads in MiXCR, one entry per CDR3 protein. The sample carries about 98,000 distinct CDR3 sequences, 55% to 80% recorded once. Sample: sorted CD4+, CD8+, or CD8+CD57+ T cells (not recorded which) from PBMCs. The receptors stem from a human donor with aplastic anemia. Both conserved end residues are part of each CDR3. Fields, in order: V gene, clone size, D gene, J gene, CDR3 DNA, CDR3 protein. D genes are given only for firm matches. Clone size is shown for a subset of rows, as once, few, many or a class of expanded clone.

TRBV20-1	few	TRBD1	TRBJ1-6	TGCAGTGCTAGAGATAGAGGACAGGTGGTTTCACCCCTCCACTTT	CSARDRGQVVSPLHF
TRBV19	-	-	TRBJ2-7	TGTGCCAGTAGTAGCGGGCTCAGAGCCTTCGAGCAGTACTTC	CASSSGLRAFEQYF
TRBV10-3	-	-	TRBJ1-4	TGTGCCATCAGTGAAGGGGTGGACGCAACTAATGAAAAACTGTTTTTT	CAISEGVDATNEKLFF
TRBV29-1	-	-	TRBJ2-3	TGCAGCGTTGGGACGTGGGGAAGCGGCACTGATACGCAGTATTTT	CSVGTWGSGTDTQYF
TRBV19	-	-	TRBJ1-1	TGTGCCAGTAGTATCGACAGGCGACCGAACACTGAAGCTTTCTTT	CASSIDRRPNTEAFF
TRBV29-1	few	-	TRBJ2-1	TGCAGCGTTGATTGGAGCGCCAGGGATGAGCAGTTCTTC	CSVDWSARDEQFF
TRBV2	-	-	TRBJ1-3	TGTGCCAGCAAGGTCTCTGGAAACACCATATATTTT	CASKVSGNTIYF
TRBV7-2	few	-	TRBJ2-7	TGTGCCAGCAGCTTAGACAACTACGAGCAGTACTTC	CASSLDNYEQYF
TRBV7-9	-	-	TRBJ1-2	TGTGCCAGCAGCTACACTGGTGGCTACACCTTC	CASSYTGGYTF
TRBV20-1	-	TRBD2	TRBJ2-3	TGCAGTGCCACCGGGGCGGGAGGTGGCACAGATACGCAGTATTTT	CSATGAGGGTDTQYF
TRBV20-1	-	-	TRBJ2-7	TGCAGTGCTAGAGATCTCGACGGACTCGATTCCTACGAGCAGTACTTC	CSARDLDGLDSYEQYF
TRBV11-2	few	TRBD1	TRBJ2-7	TGTGCCAGCAGCTTAGATCCCTCAGGACAGGGCTACGAGCAGTACTTC	CASSLDPSGQGYEQYF
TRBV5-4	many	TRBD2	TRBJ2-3	TGTGGCTTTGTGGCGGGGGGCACAGATACGCAGTATTTT	CGFVAGGTDTQYF
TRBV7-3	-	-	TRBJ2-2	TGTGCCAGCAGCTTATCCTGGCAGGGCGGGGAGCTGTTTTTT	CASSLSWQGGELFF
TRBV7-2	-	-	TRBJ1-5	TGTGCCAGCAGCTTGGGATTCAATCAGCCCCAGCATTTT	CASSLGFNQPQHF
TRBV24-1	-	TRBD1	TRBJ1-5	TGTGCCACCAGTGATACCGGGACAGGGGGTGGTCAGCCCCAGCATTTT	CATSDTGTGGGQPQHF
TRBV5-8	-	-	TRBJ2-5	TGTGCCAGCAGCTTGGTTGGGCTCCCAGTACAGACCCAGTACTTC	CASSLVGLPVQTQYF
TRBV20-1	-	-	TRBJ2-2	TGCAGTGCTAGAGTCGCTGGAGCACCCACCGGGGAGCTGTTTTTT	CSARVAGAPTGELFF
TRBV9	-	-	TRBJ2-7	TGTGCCAGCAGCGGACTTTCCTACGAGCAGTACTTC	CASSGLSYEQYF
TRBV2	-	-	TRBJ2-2	TGTGCCAGCAGTGAATTTGGGGACACCGGGGAGCTGTTTTTT	CASSEFGDTGELFF
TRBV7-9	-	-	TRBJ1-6	TGTGCCAGCAGGGCGGAAGGGAATAATTCACCCCTCCACTTT	CASRAEGNNSPLHF
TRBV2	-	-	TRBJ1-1	TGTGCCAGCACCCCAAACTCCCCTAACACTGAAGCTTTCTTT	CASTPNSPNTEAFF
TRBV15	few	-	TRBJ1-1	TGTGCCACCAGCAGAGATGGCGCGATGAACACTGAAGCTTTCTTT	CATSRDGAMNTEAFF
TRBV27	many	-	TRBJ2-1	TGTGCCAGCAGTCTACAGCACTACAATGAGCAGTTCTTC	CASSLQHYNEQFF
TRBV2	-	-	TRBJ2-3	TGTGCCAGCAGTGCGTTGGCCCCCACAGATACGCAGTATTTT	CASSALAPTDTQYF
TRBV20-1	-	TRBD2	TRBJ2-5	TGCAGTGCTAGAGGTGGGGGGGGAGAGACCCAGTACTTC	CSARGGGGETQYF
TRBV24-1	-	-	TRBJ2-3	TGTGCCACCAGTGATGTGACTAGTTCAGATACGCAGTATTTT	CATSDVTSSDTQYF
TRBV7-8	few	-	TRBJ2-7	TGTGCCAGCAGCTTGGACCGAACCTACGAGCAGTACTTC	CASSLDRTYEQYF
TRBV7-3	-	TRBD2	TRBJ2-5	TGTGCCAGCAGCCTCGTTGGTAGCGGGGAAGAGACCCAGTACTTC	CASSLVGSGEETQYF
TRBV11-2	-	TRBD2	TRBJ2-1	TGTGCCAGCGGGACTAGCGGGGAACGAATCTCCTACAATGAGCAGTTCTTC	CASGTSGERISYNEQFF
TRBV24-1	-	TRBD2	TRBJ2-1	TGTGCCGCCAGCGTCAGCGGGAGTTCCATTGAGCAGTTCTTC	CAASVSGSSIEQFF
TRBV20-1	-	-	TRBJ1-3	TGCAGTGCTAGAATATTTGGCCCTGGGGAAGGAAACACCATATATTTT	CSARIFGPGEGNTIYF
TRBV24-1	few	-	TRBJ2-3	TGTGCCACCAGTGATTTTGGGCAGGCAGATACGCAGTATTTT	CATSDFGQADTQYF
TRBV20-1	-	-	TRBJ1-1	TGCAGTGCGCGCCTTGGGGGGGGTGAAGCTTTCTTT	CSARLGGGEAFF
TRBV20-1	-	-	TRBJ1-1	TGCAGTGCTAGGCCGACCCCGTGGGCTGAAGCTTTCTTT	CSARPTPWAEAFF
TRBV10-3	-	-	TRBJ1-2	TGTGCCATCAGTGATGACGTAGGCTATGGCTACACCTTC	CAISDDVGYGYTF
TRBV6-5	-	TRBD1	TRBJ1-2	TGTGCCAGCAGTTACGGGACAGGGGGCGGCTACACCTTC	CASSYGTGGGYTF
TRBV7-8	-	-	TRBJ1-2	TGTGCCAGCAGCTTAGGTGTGAGGGGGTATGGCTACACCTTC	CASSLGVRGYGYTF
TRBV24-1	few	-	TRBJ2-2	TGTGCCACCAGTGAACCGCAGGGAAGCGCGAACACCGGGGAGCTGTTTTTT	CATSEPQGSANTGELFF
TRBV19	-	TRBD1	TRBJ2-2	TGTGCCAGTAGTAGGGACAGGGGGACCGGGGAGCTGTTTTTT	CASSRDRGTGELFF
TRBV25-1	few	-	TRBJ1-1	TGTGCCAGCAGTGAGTTTACAGGGTTGAACACTGAAGCTTTCTTT	CASSEFTGLNTEAFF
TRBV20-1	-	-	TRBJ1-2	TGCAGTGGGGAACGGCGGGGGGCGCATGGATACACCTTC	CSGERRGAHGYTF
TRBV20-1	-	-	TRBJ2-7	TGCAGTGCCAAGCATAGCGAGCAGTACTTC	CSAKHSEQYF
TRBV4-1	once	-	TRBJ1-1	TGCGGCACCGGGATAGGGCCCACTGGAGCTTTCTTT	CGTGIGPTGAFF
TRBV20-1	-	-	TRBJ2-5	TGCAGTGCCGAGGGGGGCCCGGGAGAGACCCAGTACTTC	CSAEGGPGETQYF
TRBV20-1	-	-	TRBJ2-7	TGCAGTGCTAGAGAACTCCGGGCCCCTCGCTACGAGCAGTACTTC	CSARELRAPRYEQYF
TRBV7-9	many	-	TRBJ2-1	TGTGCCAGCCGTCCCCCCGGGGCCCCCAATGAGCAGTTCTTC	CASRPPGAPNEQFF
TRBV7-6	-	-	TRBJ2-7	TGTGCCAGCAGCCTGGGGTCCGCCTACGAGCAGTACTTC	CASSLGSAYEQYF
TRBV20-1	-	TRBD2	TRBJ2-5	TGCAGTGCTAGGCCAGCGGGACAAGAGACCCAGTACTTC	CSARPAGQETQYF
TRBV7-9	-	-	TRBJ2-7	TGTGCCAGCAGCTTATCGGGGTCCGCCTACGAGCAGTACTTC	CASSLSGSAYEQYF
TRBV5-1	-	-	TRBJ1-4	TGCGCCAGCAGCACGACATCAACTAATGAAAAACTGTTTTTT	CASSTTSTNEKLFF
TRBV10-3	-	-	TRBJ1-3	TGTGCCATCAGTGAGAGCAGCGAGTGGGACACCATATATTTT	CAISESSEWDTIYF
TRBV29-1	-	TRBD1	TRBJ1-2	TGCAGCGTGGTACCCGGGACAGGGAATGGCTACACCTTC	CSVVPGTGNGYTF
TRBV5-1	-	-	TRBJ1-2	TGCGCCAGCAGCTCCCCGGGACGTTCTTATGGCTACACCTTC	CASSSPGRSYGYTF
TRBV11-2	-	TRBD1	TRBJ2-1	TGCGCCAGCAGCTTGGGGACAGGGGTCAATGAGCAGTTCTTC	CASSLGTGVNEQFF